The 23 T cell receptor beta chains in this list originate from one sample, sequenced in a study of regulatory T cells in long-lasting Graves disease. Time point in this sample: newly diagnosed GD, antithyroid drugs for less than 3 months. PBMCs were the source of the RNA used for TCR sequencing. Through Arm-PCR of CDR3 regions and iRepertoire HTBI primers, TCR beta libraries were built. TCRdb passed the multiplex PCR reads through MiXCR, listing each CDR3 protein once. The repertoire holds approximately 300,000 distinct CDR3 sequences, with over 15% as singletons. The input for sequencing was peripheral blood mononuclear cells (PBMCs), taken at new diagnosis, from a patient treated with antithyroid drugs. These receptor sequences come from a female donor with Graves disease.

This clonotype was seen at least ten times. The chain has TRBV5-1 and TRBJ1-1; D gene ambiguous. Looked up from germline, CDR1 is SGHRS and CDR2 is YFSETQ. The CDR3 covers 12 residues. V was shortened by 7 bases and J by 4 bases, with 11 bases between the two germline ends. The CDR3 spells CASRGGSTEAFF. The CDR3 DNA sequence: TGCGCCAGCCGGGGAGGGAGCACTGAAGCTTTCTTT.

CDR3 nucleotide sequence: TGTGCCAGCAGTCCCTCGGGGGCAGGGGCCGCCTACACTGAAGCTTTCTTT. It yields the protein CASSPSGAGAAYTEAFF. V and J are TRBV12-3 or TRBV12-4 and TRBJ1-1; D might be TRBD1 (6 bases). The CDR3 covers 17 residues. Trimming stripped 5 bases from V and 3 bases from J, with 22 bases between.

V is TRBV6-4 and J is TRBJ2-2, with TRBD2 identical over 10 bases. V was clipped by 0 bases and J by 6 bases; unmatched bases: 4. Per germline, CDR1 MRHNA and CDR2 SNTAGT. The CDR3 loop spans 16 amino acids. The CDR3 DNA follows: TGTGCCAGCAGTGACTCGCTGCTAGCGGGAGCCGGGGAGCTGTTTTTT. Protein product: CASSDSLLAGAGELFF.

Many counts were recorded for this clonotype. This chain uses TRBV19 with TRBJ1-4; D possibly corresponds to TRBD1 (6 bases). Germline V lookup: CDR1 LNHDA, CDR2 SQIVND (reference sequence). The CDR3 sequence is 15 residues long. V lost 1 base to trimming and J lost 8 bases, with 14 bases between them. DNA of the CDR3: TGTGCCAGTAGTATAGTAGGTACAGGGCTAGAAAAACTGTTTTTT. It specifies CASSIVGTGLEKLFF.

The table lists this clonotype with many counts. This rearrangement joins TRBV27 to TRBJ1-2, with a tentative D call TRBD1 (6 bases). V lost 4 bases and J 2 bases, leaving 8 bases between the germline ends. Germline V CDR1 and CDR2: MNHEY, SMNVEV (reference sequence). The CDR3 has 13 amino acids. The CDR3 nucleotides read TGTGCCAGCAGTTGGACAGCCAACTATGGCTACACCTTC. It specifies CASSWTANYGYTF.

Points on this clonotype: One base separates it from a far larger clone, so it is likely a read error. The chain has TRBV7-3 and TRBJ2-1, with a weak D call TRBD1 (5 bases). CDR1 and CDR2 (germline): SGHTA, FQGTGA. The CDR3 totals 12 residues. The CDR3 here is CASSKGYNGQFF. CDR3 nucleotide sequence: TGTGCCAGCAGCAAGGGGTACAATGGGCAGTTCTTC. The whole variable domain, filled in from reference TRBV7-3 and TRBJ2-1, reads GAGVSQTPSNKVTEKGKYVELRCDPISGHTALYWYRQSLGQGPEFLIYFQGTGAADDSGLPNDRFFAVRPEGSVSTLKIQRTERGDSAVYLCASSKGYNGQFFGPGTRLTVL.

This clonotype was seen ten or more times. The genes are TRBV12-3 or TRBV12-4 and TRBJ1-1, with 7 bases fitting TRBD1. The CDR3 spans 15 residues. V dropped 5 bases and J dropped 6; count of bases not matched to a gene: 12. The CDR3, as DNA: TGTGCCAGCAGTCGGAATCAGGGGGGATCGTCTGAAGCTTTCTTT. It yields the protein CASSRNQGGSSEAFF.

CDR3 loop: CASSLAGRGRRETQYF. The DNA for the CDR3 is TGTGCCAGCAGCTTAGCGGGCAGGGGGCGCCGGGAGACCCAGTACTTC. The rearrangement joins TRBV7-9 to TRBJ2-5; 8 bases are shared with TRBD1. CDR3 length: 16 residues. Losses at the gene ends were 0 bases for V and 5 bases for J; bases not matched to a gene: 8. Germline V gene sequence: CDR1 SEHNR, CDR2 FQNEAQ (reference sequence).

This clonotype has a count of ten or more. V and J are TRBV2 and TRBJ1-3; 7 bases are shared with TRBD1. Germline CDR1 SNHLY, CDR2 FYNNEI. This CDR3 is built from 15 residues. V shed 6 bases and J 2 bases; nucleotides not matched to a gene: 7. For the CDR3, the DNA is TGTGCCAGCAGGTCCCGACAGGGACCTGGAAACACCATATATTTT. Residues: CASRSRQGPGNTIYF.

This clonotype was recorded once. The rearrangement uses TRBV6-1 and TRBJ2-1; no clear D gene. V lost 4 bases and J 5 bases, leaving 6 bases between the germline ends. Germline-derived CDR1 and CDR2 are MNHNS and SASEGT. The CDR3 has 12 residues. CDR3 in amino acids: CASSAWHNEQFF. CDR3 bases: TGTGCCAGCAGTGCGTGGCACAATGAGCAGTTCTTC.

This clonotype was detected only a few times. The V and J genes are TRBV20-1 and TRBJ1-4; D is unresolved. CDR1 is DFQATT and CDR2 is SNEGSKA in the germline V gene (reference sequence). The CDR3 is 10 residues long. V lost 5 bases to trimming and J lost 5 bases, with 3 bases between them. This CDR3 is CSARNEKLFF. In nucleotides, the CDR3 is TGCAGTGCTCGCAATGAAAAACTGTTTTTT.

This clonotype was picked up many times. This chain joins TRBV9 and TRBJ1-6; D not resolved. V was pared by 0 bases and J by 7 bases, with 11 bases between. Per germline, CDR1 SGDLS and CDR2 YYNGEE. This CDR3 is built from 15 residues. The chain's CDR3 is CASSVDGKPNSPLHF. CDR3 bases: TGTGCCAGCAGCGTAGACGGGAAACCAAATTCACCCCTCCACTTT.

The chain's CDR3 is CASRDASNTGELFF. As DNA, the CDR3 is TGTGCCAGCAGGGACGCATCGAACACCGGGGAGCTGTTTTTT. The rearrangement joins TRBV6-2 or TRBV6-3 to TRBJ2-2; D call uncertain. Germline lookup yields CDR1 MNHEY and CDR2 SVGEGT. Trimming cost V 6 bases and J 0 bases, with 8 bases left between them. This CDR3 is 14 amino acids long.

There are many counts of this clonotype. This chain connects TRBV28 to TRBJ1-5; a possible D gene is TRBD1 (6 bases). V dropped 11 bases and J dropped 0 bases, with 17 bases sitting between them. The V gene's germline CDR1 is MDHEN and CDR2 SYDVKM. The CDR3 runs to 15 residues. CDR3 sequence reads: CAGGDGGLSNQPQHF. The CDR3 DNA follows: TGTGCCGGGGGAGACGGGGGGCTTAGCAATCAGCCCCAGCATTTT.

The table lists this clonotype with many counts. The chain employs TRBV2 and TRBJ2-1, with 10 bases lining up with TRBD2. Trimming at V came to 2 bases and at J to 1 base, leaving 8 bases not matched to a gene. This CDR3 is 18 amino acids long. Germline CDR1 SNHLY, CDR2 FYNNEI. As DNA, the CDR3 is TGTGCCAGCAGTGAAAGAGGGGCTAGCGGGAGATCCTACAATGAGCAGTTCTTC. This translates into CASSERGASGRSYNEQFF.

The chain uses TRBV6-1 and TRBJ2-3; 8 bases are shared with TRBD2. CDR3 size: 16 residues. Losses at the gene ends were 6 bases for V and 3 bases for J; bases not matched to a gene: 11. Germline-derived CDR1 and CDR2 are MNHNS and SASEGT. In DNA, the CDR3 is TGTGCCAGCAGGCCCTTGGAGCGGGAGTATACAGATACGCAGTATTTT. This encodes CASRPLEREYTDTQYF.

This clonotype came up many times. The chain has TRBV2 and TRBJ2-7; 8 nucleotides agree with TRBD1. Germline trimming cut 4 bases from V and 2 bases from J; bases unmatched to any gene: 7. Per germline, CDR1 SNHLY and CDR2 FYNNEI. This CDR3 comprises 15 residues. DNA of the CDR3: TGTGCCAGCAGTGTAGAACAGGGGGAAGCCTACGAGCAGTACTTC. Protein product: CASSVEQGEAYEQYF. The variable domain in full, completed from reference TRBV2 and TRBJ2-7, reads EPEVTQTPSHQVTQMGQEVILRCVPISNHLYFYWYRQILGQKVEFLVSFYNNEISEKSEIFDDQFSVERPDGSNFTLKIRSTKLEDSAMYFCASSVEQGEAYEQYFGPGTRLTVT.

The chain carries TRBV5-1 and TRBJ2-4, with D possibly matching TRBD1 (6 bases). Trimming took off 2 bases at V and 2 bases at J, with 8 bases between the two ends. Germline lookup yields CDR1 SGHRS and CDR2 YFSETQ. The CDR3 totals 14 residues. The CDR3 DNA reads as TGCGCCAGCAGCTTAGGACAGCCCAAAAACATTCAGTACTTC. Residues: CASSLGQPKNIQYF.

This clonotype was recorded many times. The CDR3 DNA sequence: TGTGCCACCAGTGATCGCACCGGGACTAGAAACAATGAGCAGTTCTTC. It yields the protein CATSDRTGTRNNEQFF. V and J are TRBV24-1 and TRBJ2-1; 8 bases map to TRBD2. Germline CDR1 reads KGHDR; CDR2 reads SFDVKD. The CDR3 runs 16 residues. After removal of 3 bases from V and 5 bases from J, the junction contained 8 bases not matched to a gene.

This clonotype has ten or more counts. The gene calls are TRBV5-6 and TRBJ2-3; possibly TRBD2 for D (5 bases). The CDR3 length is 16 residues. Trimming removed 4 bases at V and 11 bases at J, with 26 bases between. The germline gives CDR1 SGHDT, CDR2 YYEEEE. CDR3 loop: CASSTTGLANDDWQYF. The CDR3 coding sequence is TGTGCCAGCAGCACTACCGGACTTGCCAACGATGATTGGCAGTATTTT. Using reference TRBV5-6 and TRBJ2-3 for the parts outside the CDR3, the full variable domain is DAGVTQSPTHLIKTRGQQVTLRCSPKSGHDTVSWYQQALGQGPQFIFQYYEEEERQRGNFPDRFSGHQFPNYSSELNVNALLLGDSALYLCASSTTGLANDDWQYFGPGTRLTVL.

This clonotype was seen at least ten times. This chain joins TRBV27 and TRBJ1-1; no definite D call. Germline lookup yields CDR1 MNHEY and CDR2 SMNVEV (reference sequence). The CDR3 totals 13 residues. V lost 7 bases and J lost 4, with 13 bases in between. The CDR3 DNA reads TGTGCCAGCAACACCCGAGGATCCACTGAAGCTTTCTTT. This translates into CASNTRGSTEAFF.

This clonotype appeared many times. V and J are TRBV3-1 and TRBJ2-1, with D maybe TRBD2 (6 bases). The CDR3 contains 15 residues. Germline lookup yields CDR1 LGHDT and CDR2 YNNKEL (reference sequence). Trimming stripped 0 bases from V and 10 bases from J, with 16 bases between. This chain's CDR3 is CASSQDPASDGEQFF. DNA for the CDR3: TGTGCCAGCAGCCAAGATCCGGCTAGCGATGGGGAGCAGTTCTTC.

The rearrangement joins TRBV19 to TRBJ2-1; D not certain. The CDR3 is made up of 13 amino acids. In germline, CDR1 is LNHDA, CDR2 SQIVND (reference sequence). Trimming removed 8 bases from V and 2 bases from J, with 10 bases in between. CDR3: CASGNGAYNEQFF. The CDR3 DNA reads TGTGCCAGTGGTAACGGAGCCTACAATGAGCAGTTCTTC.